This T cell receptor beta chain was captured in a study of blood T cell repertoires in COVID-19. Overall study: The origin of the acute and convalescent COVID-19 samples was the United States, Italy and Spain. PBMCs, B-cell-depleted T cells, or T cells were the source of the cDNA or gDNA that made up the material.

The CDR3 is 14 residues long. Germline values: CDR1 SGHTA, CDR2 FQGNSA. With 6 bases clipped from V and 1 base from J, the junction kept 1 base outside the gene matches. Study processing details: By means of reference gene primer amplification, nucleated cell counts were estimated. Clones were sequenced by immunoSEQ multiplex PCR, and TCRdb holds only the in-frame ones, with some missing. The V and J calls and the clone size are those of that table, but D and trimming were determined from the DNA. This table has some 230,000 clones, about 80% appearing once. The J gene is TRBJ2-5, the V gene TRBV7-2, with TRBD2 matching 11 bases. The sequenced sample was peripheral blood. The TCR comes from a woman aged 45-60 years with acute or convalescent COVID-19. This CDR3 reads CASSSGRAQETQYF. CDR3 sequence (DNA): TGTGCCAGCAGTAGCGGGAGGGCCCAAGAGACCCAGTACTTC.